Each of the 15 T cell receptor beta chains below was sequenced from the same sample in a study of blood T cell repertoires in COVID-19. Assay used: immunoSEQ multiplex PCR; TCRdb lists only in-frame clones, some missing. The data contain about 150,000 clones, about 79% of them singletons. Sequencing was done on a sample of PBMCs or T cells enriched from blood (not recorded which). Source of these receptors: a man in his fifties who had recovered from COVID-19.

The rearrangement links TRBV4-3 to TRBJ1-6; the D gene is possibly TRBD1 (6 bases). Deletions cut 2 bases from V and 5 bases from J, with 19 bases between. Germline V lookup: CDR1 LGHNA, CDR2 YSLEER. The CDR3 totals 18 residues. In DNA, the CDR3 is TGCGCCAGCAGCCAAAAGCCCCCTAAGGGGGGGAATAATTCACCCCTCCACTTT. Protein: CASSQKPPKGGNNSPLHF.

The V call is TRBV5-4, the J call TRBJ2-1; tentative D call: TRBD2 (7 bases). V dropped 6 bases and J dropped 7 bases, with 23 bases sitting between them. Germline V lookup: CDR1 SGHNT, CDR2 YYREEE (reference sequence). CDR3 size: 16 residues. The CDR3 loop reads CASKGLGGAGTNEQFF. The CDR3 DNA reads TGTGCCAGCAAAGGGTTGGGGGGGGCCGGTACGAATGAGCAGTTCTTC.

The chain recombines TRBV11-1 with TRBJ2-1; D is perhaps TRBD2 (7 bases). CDR1 is SGHAT, CDR2 FQDESV, per germline (reference sequence). Trimming took 8 bases from V and 9 from J, leaving 26 bases between them. The CDR3 length is 16 residues. The CDR3 loop is CASRDWEAGAGREQFF. The CDR3 region has the DNA TGTGCCAGCCGCGATTGGGAGGCGGGGGCAGGTCGTGAGCAGTTCTTC.

CDR3 amino acids: CASSRNQGANEKLFF. The CDR3 DNA is TGTGCCAGCAGCCGGAACCAGGGGGCGAACGAAAAACTGTTTTTT. The chain couples TRBV28 to TRBJ1-4; 8 bases are a match to TRBD1. V gave up 6 bases and J gave up 8 bases; unmatched junction bases: 11. Germline lookup yields CDR1 MDHEN and CDR2 SYDVKM. CDR3 size: 15 residues.

V usage is TRBV19 and J usage is TRBJ2-1; TRBD1 matches at 9 bases. Trimming removed 7 bases from V and 6 bases from J; junction bases left unmatched: 7. CDR1 and CDR2 from the germline V gene are LNHDA and SQIVND (reference sequence). The CDR3 spans 14 residues. Here the CDR3 reads CASIGTGQLNEQFF. CDR3 DNA: TGTGCCAGTATCGGGACAGGGCAGCTCAATGAGCAGTTCTTC.

This clone was detected only a few times. The gene calls are TRBV6-2 or TRBV6-3 and TRBJ2-7, with D possibly being TRBD2 (5 bases). V lost 2 bases to trimming and J lost 2 bases, with 10 bases between them. This CDR3 is built from 14 residues. Germline CDR1 is MNHEY and CDR2 is SVGEGT. The CDR3 protein is CASSYGGGPYEQYF. The CDR3 DNA is TGTGCCAGCAGTTACGGCGGCGGGCCCTACGAGCAGTACTTC.

The chain links TRBV6-5 to TRBJ1-4; D is unresolved. Germline CDR1 is MNHEY and CDR2 is SVGAGI. Trimming removed 2 bases at V and 5 bases at J, with 9 bases between. The CDR3 loop spans 14 amino acids. This CDR3 reads CASSYGQQNEKLFF. The CDR3, as DNA: TGTGCCAGCAGTTACGGGCAGCAAAATGAAAAACTGTTTTTT.

The chain's CDR3 is CASSLPPVLQETQYF. CDR3 sequence (DNA): TGCGCCAGCAGCCTCCCACCGGTCCTCCAAGAGACCCAGTACTTC. The genes are TRBV4-1 and TRBJ2-5; D not resolved. CDR1 and CDR2 (germline): MGHRA, YSYEKL. This CDR3 comprises 15 residues. The ends were cut back, 4 bases at V and 1 base at J, with 13 bases in the middle.

The chain couples TRBV27 to TRBJ1-1, with TRBD1 matching 7 bases. The CDR3 spans 16 residues. Trimming at V came to 7 bases and at J to 0 bases, leaving 11 bases not matched to a gene. Germline V CDR1 and CDR2: MNHEY, SMNVEV (reference sequence). CDR3 sequence (DNA): TGTGCCAGCACCTCTCGACAGGGAGCTATGAACACTGAAGCTTTCTTT. Amino acids: CASTSRQGAMNTEAFF.

This clone was observed a handful of times. The rearrangement uses TRBV29-1 and TRBJ1-5; 7 nucleotides match TRBD1. The CDR3 loop spans 14 amino acids. The V segment lost 7 bases and the J segment 1 base; nucleotides outside the gene matches: 7. Germline CDR1 is SQVTM and CDR2 is ANQGSEA. The CDR3 DNA sequence: TGCAGCGCAAGGACAGGCCAGAGCAATCAGCCCCAGCATTTT. Translated, it gives CSARTGQSNQPQHF.

To note about this clone: Compared with germline, one end of the junction differs, possibly owing to a read error. The gene calls are TRBV7-2 and TRBJ1-3; D is unclear. Germline CDR1 reads SGHTA; CDR2 reads FQGNSA. The CDR3 has 13 amino acids. CDR3 protein: CASSYTTGTTIYF. The CDR3 DNA sequence: TGTGCCAGCAGCTATACGACGGGAACCACCATATATTTT.

The chain links TRBV4-3 to TRBJ2-2, with D possibly TRBD1 on 5 matching bases. V was trimmed by 5 bases and J by 4 bases, leaving 17 bases between them. The CDR3 loop spans 16 amino acids. CDR1 is LGHNA, CDR2 YSLEER, per germline. In nucleotides, the CDR3 is TGCGCCAGCAGCTGGCTAAGGGCAGGGTCCACCGGGGAGCTGTTTTTT. This translates into CASSWLRAGSTGELFF.

The rearrangement uses TRBV3-1 (or the pseudogene TRBV3-2) and TRBJ1-3, with no clear D. The CDR3 loop spans 13 amino acids. Trimming shortened V by 8 bases and J by 6 bases, and 14 bases separated the two germline ends. Germline-derived CDR1 and CDR2 are LGHDT and YNNKEL (reference sequence). The chain's CDR3 is CASYSPGKNTIYF. The CDR3, as DNA: TGTGCCAGCTACTCACCGGGTAAAAACACCATATATTTT.

V and J are TRBV7-2 and TRBJ1-5, with D possibly being TRBD1 (6 bases). The germline V and J ends were trimmed by 1 base and 6 bases, with 16 bases remaining between them. CDR3 length: 16 residues. Germline V CDR1 and CDR2: SGHTA, FQGNSA. CDR3 bases: TGTGCCAGCAGCTTAGGAGGAAGGGGGGGCAGTCAGCCCCAGCATTTT. Translating gives CASSLGGRGGSQPQHF.

V usage is TRBV29-1 and J usage is TRBJ1-2, with 8 nucleotides matching TRBD1. The germline CDR1 and CDR2 sequences are SQVTM and ANQGSEA. The CDR3 is made up of 12 amino acids. The junction had 7 bases not matched to a gene; V was cut back by 5 bases and J by 8 bases. CDR3 nucleotide sequence: TGCAGCGTTCAGGACAGGGTGAGGGGCTACACCTTC. Its protein is CSVQDRVRGYTF.